Below, 32 T cell receptor beta chains from the same sample are listed, as sequenced in a study of T-cell reconstitution after alpha-beta-depleted transplantation in children. Unique molecular identifiers were incorporated during preparation of the TCRbeta library. MiXCR, applied by TCRdb to the PCR reads, yields one record per CDR3 protein. The sample lists around 410,000 distinct CDR3 sequences, about a tenth occurring once. The source was PBMCs from the stem cell graft donor, collected from the stem cell graft. These receptors were obtained from a human donor who donated a stem cell graft to a child with acute myeloid leukemia.

This clonotype appeared a few times. The V call is TRBV11-2, the J call TRBJ1-3, with 7 bases that match TRBD1. The germline CDR1 and CDR2 sequences are SGHAT and FQNNGV. The CDR3 covers 15 residues. V lost 5 bases to trimming and J lost 0 bases; unmatched junction nucleotides: 4. The CDR3 DNA follows: TGTGCCAGCAGCCCGGACAGGATCTCTGGAAACACCATATATTTT. Amino acid sequence: CASSPDRISGNTIYF.

This rearrangement joins TRBV14 to TRBJ2-2; possibly TRBD1 or TRBD2 for D (6 bases each). CDR3 length: 14 amino acids. Trimming cost V 1 base and J 6 bases, with 9 bases left between them. Germline CDR1 SGHDN, CDR2 FVKESK. CDR3 region: CASSQVRGAGELFF. The CDR3, as DNA: TGTGCCAGCAGCCAAGTGAGGGGGGCCGGGGAGCTGTTTTTT.

This clonotype was detected a few times. The CDR3 sequence: CATSRGESNQPQHF. Here the CDR3 DNA reads TGTGCCACCAGCAGAGGGGAGAGCAATCAGCCCCAGCATTTT. This chain uses TRBV15 with TRBJ1-5; the D is unclear. The length of the CDR3 is 14 residues. Germline V gene data show CDR1 as LNHNV and CDR2 as YYDKDF (reference sequence). Trimming shortened V by 1 base and J by 1 base, and 5 bases separated the two germline ends.

This clonotype was found a few times. The chain employs TRBV21-1 and TRBJ2-7; TRBD1 was called by the table and not checked on the DNA. TRBV21-1 is recorded as a pseudogene. CDR3 length: 16 residues. DNA of the CDR3: TGTGCCAGCAGCTCCTGGGGGTTCCTTATGACTTACGAGCAGTACGTC. The encoded protein is CASSSWGFLMTYEQYV.

Turning to this clonotype: A junction boundary mismatches the germline segment, possibly from a read error. The chain employs TRBV7-2 and TRBJ2-3; 11 bases match TRBD2. This CDR3 contains 15 residues. The germline gives CDR1 SGHTA, CDR2 FQGNSA. The CDR3 nucleotides read TGTGCCAGCAGCATAGCGGGGGGGAGCACAGATACGCAGTATTTT. It specifies CASSIAGGSTDTQYF.

The J gene is TRBJ2-5, the V gene TRBV20-1; 8 nucleotides line up with TRBD1. With 4 bases clipped from V and 3 bases from J, the junction kept 10 bases outside the gene matches. The CDR3 has 15 amino acids. Germline V gene data show CDR1 as DFQATT and CDR2 as SNEGSKA (reference sequence). The CDR3: CSAILPGQVKETQYF. DNA for the CDR3: TGCAGTGCTATACTACCGGGACAGGTCAAAGAGACCCAGTACTTC.

This clonotype appeared many times. V gene TRBV7-2 combines with J gene TRBJ1-5, with D unclear. Germline V CDR1 and CDR2: SGHTA, FQGNSA. This CDR3 is built from 12 residues. Deletions cut 3 bases from V and 5 bases from J, with 5 bases between. The CDR3 DNA sequence: TGTGCCAGCAGCTTTCTACATCAGCCCCAGCATTTT. Its translation: CASSFLHQPQHF. Full variable domain (rest looked up from reference TRBV7-2 and TRBJ1-5): GAGVSQSPSNKVTEKGKDVELRCDPISGHTALYWYRQSLGQGLEFLIYFQGNSAPDKSGLPSDRFSAERTGGSVSTLTIQRTQQEDSAVYLCASSFLHQPQHFGDGTRLSIL.

This clonotype was observed a handful of times. The chain recombines TRBV5-1 with TRBJ1-6; D is undetermined. The CDR3 contains 14 residues. Trimming took 3 bases from V and 5 from J, leaving 9 bases between them. The V gene's germline CDR1 is SGHRS and CDR2 YFSETQ. The CDR3 reads CASSSGPDNSPLHF. Written as DNA, the CDR3 is TGCGCCAGCAGCTCCGGACCCGATAATTCACCCCTCCACTTT. Using reference TRBV5-1 and TRBJ1-6 for the parts outside the CDR3, the full variable domain is KAGVTQTPRYLIKTRGQQVTLSCSPISGHRSVSWYQQTPGQGLQFLFEYFSETQRNKGNFPGRFSGRQFSNSRSEMNVSTLELGDSALYLCASSSGPDNSPLHFGNGTRLTVT.

V and J are TRBV4-1 and TRBJ2-3, with unresolved D. The CDR3 is made up of 15 amino acids. CDR1 is MGHRA, CDR2 YSYEKL, per germline. V was pared by 0 bases and J by 4 bases, with 11 bases between. The CDR3 reads CASSQEVRSADTQYF. CDR3 DNA sequence: TGCGCCAGCAGCCAAGAAGTGCGGAGTGCAGATACGCAGTATTTT.

This clonotype was counted ten times or more. This chain joins TRBV7-2 and TRBJ1-5, with D possibly TRBD1 on 5 matching bases. Trimming pared 1 base from V and 8 bases from J, leaving 9 bases between. The CDR3 runs 13 residues. Germline loops: CDR1 SGHTA, CDR2 FQGNSA. This CDR3 is CASSLVGGKPQHF. DNA for the CDR3: TGTGCCAGCAGCTTAGTTGGGGGGAAGCCCCAGCATTTT.

This clonotype was recorded at least ten times. This chain joins TRBV6-5 and TRBJ2-5; 10 positions match TRBD1. This CDR3 is 14 amino acids long. Germline CDR1 MNHEY, CDR2 SVGAGI. V lost 4 bases to trimming and J lost 3 bases; unmatched junction nucleotides: 2. CDR3 bases: TGTGCCAGCAGTTGGGACAGGGGAAAAGAGACCCAGTACTTC. Translation: CASSWDRGKETQYF.

This clonotype was counted only a few times. The CDR3 nucleotides read TGTGCCAGCAGCCCTAGCTTATTTTGGGGAAAACTGTTTTTT. This translates into CASSPSLFWGKLFF. This chain uses TRBV7-2 with TRBJ1-4, with D unresolved. The germline V gene encodes CDR1 SGHTA and CDR2 FQGNSA. Trimming took off 5 bases at V and 10 bases at J, with 17 bases between the two ends. The CDR3 extends over 14 amino acids.

This chain links TRBV6-5 with TRBJ2-3; D might be TRBD2 (6 bases). V lost 0 bases to trimming and J lost 4 bases, with 14 bases between them. CDR1 MNHEY and CDR2 SVGAGI come from the germline V gene. The CDR3 covers 16 residues. CDR3 sequence reads: CASSYSELEGADTQYF. The DNA for the CDR3 is TGTGCCAGCAGTTACTCGGAGTTGGAGGGAGCAGATACGCAGTATTTT.

This clonotype was recorded many times. This rearrangement joins TRBV5-1 to TRBJ1-1; 7 bases match TRBD1. Germline lookup yields CDR1 SGHRS and CDR2 YFSETQ. The CDR3 runs 15 residues. V shed 0 bases and J 7 bases; nucleotides not matched to a gene: 9. The CDR3 DNA reads TGCGCCAGCAGCTTGGTAGGGGGCGTAAAGAGTGAAGCTTTCTTT. Translation gives CASSLVGGVKSEAFF.

In this sample, this clonotype turned up a few times. The CDR3 bases are TGTGCCAGCAGTGTCCCCCTCCCAAGGGGGGAGACCACCTACGAGCAGTACTTC. Translated: CASSVPLPRGETTYEQYF. This chain joins TRBV25-1 and TRBJ2-7, with D perhaps assigned TRBD1 or TRBD2 (6 bases each). Looked up from germline, CDR1 is MGHDK and CDR2 is SYGVNS. Trimming removed 4 bases from V and 2 bases from J, with 24 bases in between. The CDR3 spans 18 residues.

This chain connects TRBV29-1 to TRBJ2-1; 9 bases match TRBD2. V shed 2 bases, J shed 4 bases, and the junction held 3 bases outside the gene matches. Per the germline V gene, CDR1 is SQVTM and CDR2 is ANQGSEA. This CDR3 contains 14 residues. The CDR3 DNA reads as TGCAGCGTTGAATGGACTAGCGCTTACAATGAGCAGTTCTTC. This codes for CSVEWTSAYNEQFF.

A few counts support this clonotype. V is TRBV29-1 and J is TRBJ2-5, with a tentative D call TRBD1 (5 bases). The ends were cut back, 0 bases at V and 1 base at J, with 9 bases in the middle. The CDR3 is 14 residues long. Germline V lookup: CDR1 SQVTM, CDR2 ANQGSEA. Here the CDR3 reads CSVEDQGSQETQYF. The CDR3 DNA reads TGCAGCGTTGAAGATCAGGGTTCCCAAGAGACCCAGTACTTC.

The chain has TRBV27 and TRBJ1-5; weak D call: TRBD1 (5 bases). This CDR3 is 16 amino acids long. Trimming took 0 bases from V and 0 from J, leaving 9 bases between them. Germline V gives CDR1 MNHEY, CDR2 SMNVEV (reference sequence). CDR3 protein: CASSLSRADSNQPQHF. The CDR3 DNA reads TGTGCCAGCAGTTTATCCAGGGCCGATAGCAATCAGCCCCAGCATTTT.

The rearrangement uses TRBV5-1 and TRBJ2-3; 14 positions match TRBD2. V gave up 4 bases and J gave up 2 bases; unmatched junction bases: 6. This CDR3 is 17 amino acids long. Germline V gene data show CDR1 as SGHRS and CDR2 as YFSETQ. CDR3 in amino acids: CASSGTSGSEVTDTQYF. The CDR3 region has the DNA TGCGCCAGCAGCGGGACTAGCGGGAGTGAAGTCACAGATACGCAGTATTTT.

This clonotype has only a few counts. V is TRBV6-5 and J is TRBJ2-1; TRBD2 matches 8 bases. With 2 bases clipped from V and 3 bases from J, the junction kept 12 bases outside the gene matches. Germline lookup yields CDR1 MNHEY and CDR2 SVGAGI. There are 18 residues in the CDR3. The DNA for the CDR3 is TGTGCCAGCAGTTACCCTAAGAAAGCGGGAGCCATCTACAATGAGCAGTTCTTC. The encoded protein is CASSYPKKAGAIYNEQFF.

The rearrangement links TRBV20-1 to TRBJ1-2; TRBD1 aligns across 7 bases. Germline CDR1 reads DFQATT; CDR2 reads SNEGSKA (reference sequence). The CDR3 runs to 14 residues. V shed 6 bases and J 7 bases; nucleotides not matched to a gene: 14. CDR3 region: CSAPPLTGLFGYTF. Here the CDR3 DNA reads TGCAGTGCCCCCCCGTTGACAGGGCTCTTTGGCTACACCTTC.

The chain recombines TRBV7-2 with TRBJ2-7, with D perhaps TRBD1 (5 bases). The germline V gene encodes CDR1 SGHTA and CDR2 FQGNSA. This CDR3 is 14 amino acids long. V was pared by 5 bases and J by 6 bases, with 17 bases between. The CDR3 protein is CASSQDAGFGEQYF. Here the CDR3 DNA reads TGTGCCAGCAGCCAGGATGCAGGGTTTGGCGAGCAGTACTTC.

This clonotype has ten or more counts. The gene calls are TRBV5-1 and TRBJ2-3; D gene uncertain. The germline gives CDR1 SGHRS, CDR2 YFSETQ. The V and J ends lost 4 bases and 6 bases respectively, with 18 bases between them. The CDR3 contains 15 residues. For the CDR3, the DNA is TGCGCCAGCAGCCTCCAGAGCGAACCCTCGGATACGCAGTATTTT. This gives the protein CASSLQSEPSDTQYF. Based on the CDR3 plus reference TRBV5-1 and TRBJ2-3, the full variable domain is KAGVTQTPRYLIKTRGQQVTLSCSPISGHRSVSWYQQTPGQGLQFLFEYFSETQRNKGNFPGRFSGRQFSNSRSEMNVSTLELGDSALYLCASSLQSEPSDTQYFGPGTRLTVL.

CDR3 bases: TGCAGTGCTTCCAGTTGGGGGGCGGCTCAGCCCCAGCATTTT. It codes for CSASSWGAAQPQHF. This rearrangement joins TRBV20-1 to TRBJ1-5, with TRBD1 as a possible D gene (6 bases). The CDR3 runs to 14 residues. Germline V gives CDR1 DFQATT, CDR2 SNEGSKA (reference sequence). Trimming removed 5 bases at V and 6 bases at J, with 17 bases between.

V usage is TRBV7-2 and J usage is TRBJ1-5, with a weak D call TRBD1 (6 bases). Trimming removed 5 bases from V and 9 bases from J, with 17 bases in between. The germline gives CDR1 SGHTA, CDR2 FQGNSA. This CDR3 has 14 amino acids. The CDR3 here is CASSPTGGQGPQHF. The DNA of the CDR3 is TGTGCCAGCAGCCCTACCGGGGGCCAAGGGCCCCAGCATTTT.

The CDR3 coding sequence is TGTGCCACCAGCAGAGATAGGGGGGCCTATGGCTACACCTTC. Protein sequence: CATSRDRGAYGYTF. The chain recombines TRBV15 with TRBJ1-2; D possibly corresponds to TRBD1 (6 bases). V lost 0 bases and J lost 4, with 9 bases in between. Germline lookup yields CDR1 LNHNV and CDR2 YYDKDF (reference sequence). The CDR3 runs to 14 residues.

The sample holds a few counts of this clonotype. The chain is built from TRBV25-1 and TRBJ2-2; a weak D match, TRBD1 (7 bases). The CDR3 runs to 15 residues. Germline CDR1 reads MGHDK; CDR2 reads SYGVNS. V was trimmed by 2 bases and J by 6 bases, leaving 13 bases between them. The CDR3 here is CASSEVGRGAGELFF. The DNA of the CDR3 is TGTGCCAGCAGTGAAGTTGGCAGGGGGGCCGGGGAGCTGTTTTTT.

This clonotype has only a few counts. The rearrangement links TRBV5-1 to TRBJ2-2, with a tentative D call TRBD2 (6 bases). V lost 5 bases to trimming and J lost 2 bases, with 16 bases between them. The CDR3 is 16 amino acids. Germline V gives CDR1 SGHRS, CDR2 YFSETQ. In nucleotides, the CDR3 is TGCGCCAGCAGTAGCGGAACCGTATTTAACACCGGGGAGCTGTTTTTT. Translated, it gives CASSSGTVFNTGELFF.

The rearrangement joins TRBV3-1 to TRBJ2-5; 9 positions match TRBD1. The J segment lost 6 bases and the V segment lost 2 bases, leaving 7 bases of the junction unmatched. This CDR3 is 15 amino acids long. CDR1 is LGHDT and CDR2 is YNNKEL in the germline V gene (reference sequence). DNA of the CDR3: TGTGCCAGCAGCCAATGGGTTGGACAGGGGAAGACCCAGTACTTC. It yields the protein CASSQWVGQGKTQYF.

The sample holds many counts of this clonotype. The rearrangement links TRBV2 to TRBJ1-1; 9 positions agree with TRBD1. Germline values: CDR1 SNHLY, CDR2 FYNNEI. This CDR3 is 14 amino acids long. With 6 bases clipped from V and 5 bases from J, the junction kept 7 bases outside the gene matches. DNA for the CDR3: TGTGCCAGCAGCCTGGGACAGGGTTGGACTGAAGCTTTCTTT. This translates into CASSLGQGWTEAFF.

This clonotype came up a few times. The rearrangement joins TRBV12-3 or TRBV12-4 to TRBJ2-5; 10 bases are a match to TRBD1. The CDR3 runs to 14 residues. The junction had 8 bases not matched to a gene; V was cut back by 6 bases and J by 7 bases. The CDR3 protein is CASSATGGEGTQYF. The CDR3 region has the DNA TGTGCCAGCAGCGCGACAGGGGGCGAGGGGACCCAGTACTTC.

This clonotype was seen a handful of times. V gene TRBV5-5 combines with J gene TRBJ2-3, with 7 bases matching TRBD1. Germline trimming cut 4 bases from V and 2 bases from J; bases unmatched to any gene: 4. Germline V gene data show CDR1 as SGHKS and CDR2 as YYEKEE (reference sequence). The CDR3 runs to 14 residues. The CDR3 region is CASSMGQHTDTQYF. The CDR3 nucleotides are TGTGCCAGCAGCATGGGACAGCACACAGATACGCAGTATTTT. Based on the CDR3 plus reference TRBV5-5 and TRBJ2-3, the full variable domain is DAGVTQSPTHLIKTRGQQVTLRCSPISGHKSVSWYQQVLGQGPQFIFQYYEKEERGRGNFPDRFSARQFPNYSSELNVNALLLGDSALYLCASSMGQHTDTQYFGPGTRLTVL.